This T cell receptor (beta chain) was captured in a study of blood T cell repertoires in COVID-19. As for the study in general: Sample material is recorded as cDNA or gDNA derived from T cells, B-cell-depleted T cells, or PBMCs.

This clone was seen more than once but under ten times. CDR1 is SGHNT and CDR2 is YENEEA in the germline V gene. The CDR3 spans 13 residues. The V and J ends lost 8 bases and 1 base, in that order; junction bases with no gene match: 4. Profiling relied on immunoSEQ multiplex PCR, and the TCRdb table lists in-frame clones only, not all of them. The data hold over 120,000 clones, with roughly 82% observed a single time. The sequence was collected from a man aged 55 to 70 with active or convalescent COVID-19. The chain couples TRBV11-3 to TRBJ1-1; 7 nucleotides align to TRBD1. Input material: peripheral blood. The CDR3 nucleotides read TGTGCCAGCGGCCGGGACAGGAACACTGAAGCTTTCTTT. It translates to CASGRDRNTEAFF.